The 26 T cell receptor beta chains below were found in one sample sequenced in a study of identical twins (dated by TCRdb to 2016 to 2017). The library relied on 5' RACE. Sequencing was carried out with an Illumina HiSeq 2000. The public reads were reanalyzed by TCRdb: fastp trimming at Q25, MiXCR alignment, in-frame beta chains only. Under each unique CDR3 protein, matching rows form one entry showing the most common genes and DNA. The sample yields around 530,000 distinct CDR3 sequences; around 15% were counted once. The biggest ten clones account for 0.44% of the sample. These records were also assigned to another study, of yellow fever vaccine responses in identical twins.

The sample was CD4+ T cells sorted from blood. The receptors were gathered from a woman aged 18 to 35 in good health.

This clonotype was recorded many times. This chain joins TRBV10-3 and TRBJ2-2; no firm D call. CDR1 is ENHRY, CDR2 SYGVKD, per germline. Between the trimmed V and J ends, which lost 5 bases and 0 bases, there was a span of 1 base. The CDR3 is 12 amino acids. CDR3 protein: CAISSNTGELFF. CDR3 bases: TGTGCCATCAGTTCGAACACCGGGGAGCTGTTTTTT.

This clonotype was observed at least ten times. This chain joins TRBV24-1 and TRBJ1-2; D gene ambiguous. The germline V gene has CDR1 KGHDR and CDR2 SFDVKD. The CDR3 is made up of 14 amino acids. The V and J ends lost 1 base and 0 bases respectively, with 5 bases between them. CDR3 protein: CATSDFSTNYGYTF. In DNA form, the CDR3 reads TGTGCCACCAGTGATTTCTCAACTAACTATGGCTACACCTTC.

CDR3 nucleotides: TGTGCCAGCATCCGGGAGGCTAACACCTACAATGAGCAGTTCTTC. This translates into CASIREANTYNEQFF. This sequence joins TRBV2 and TRBJ2-1; 7 bases line up with TRBD2. Unmatched junction bases numbered 8, after V lost 7 bases and J lost 2 bases. Germline CDR1 is SNHLY and CDR2 is FYNNEI. The CDR3 is made up of 15 amino acids.

Only a few counts were recorded for this clonotype. This sequence joins TRBV7-2 and TRBJ2-3; D call uncertain. V was pared by 0 bases and J by 4 bases, with 8 bases between. CDR1 and CDR2 (germline): SGHTA, FQGNSA. The CDR3 contains 14 residues. The CDR3 here is CASSLAGFADTQYF. The CDR3 coding sequence is TGTGCCAGCAGCTTAGCAGGGTTTGCAGATACGCAGTATTTT.

This clonotype showed up just a few times. The chain links TRBV29-1 to TRBJ2-5; 9 nucleotides line up with TRBD1. The CDR3 consists of 13 residues. The junction had 2 bases not matched to a gene; V was cut back by 2 bases and J by 4 bases. Germline CDR1 reads SQVTM; CDR2 reads ANQGSEA. The CDR3 spells CSVEKDRGETQYF. CDR3 sequence (DNA): TGCAGCGTTGAAAAGGACAGGGGAGAGACCCAGTACTTC.

This clonotype was detected a few times. The chain is built from TRBV18 and TRBJ2-1, with 11 bases matching TRBD2. The V segment lost 4 bases and the J segment 7 bases; nucleotides outside the gene matches: 18. This CDR3 spans 19 amino acids. The V gene's germline CDR1 is KGHSH and CDR2 LQKENI. CDR3 coding DNA: TGTGCCAGCTCACTATATATCCCAACTAGCGGGAGTGGCAAGAATGAGCAGTTCTTC. It encodes CASSLYIPTSGSGKNEQFF.

This chain connects TRBV6-4 to TRBJ1-5; a possible D gene is TRBD1 (5 bases). The CDR3 runs to 14 residues. Germline V gene data show CDR1 as MRHNA and CDR2 as SNTAGT. Trimming took 3 bases from V and 9 from J, leaving 15 bases between them. The chain's CDR3 is CASSEGAGVGPQHF. The CDR3 coding sequence is TGTGCCAGCAGTGAAGGGGCAGGCGTTGGGCCCCAGCATTTT.

This clonotype was seen a handful of times. This chain links TRBV7-8 with TRBJ2-7; D unresolved. This CDR3 comprises 14 residues. V was clipped by 1 base and J by 4 bases, with 11 bases between them. The germline V gene has CDR1 SGHVS and CDR2 FQNEAQ. The CDR3 here is CASSLGFQPYEQYV. The CDR3 DNA is TGTGCCAGCAGCTTAGGTTTCCAGCCTTACGAGCAGTACGTC.

V usage is TRBV12-3 or TRBV12-4 and J usage is TRBJ1-2, with D maybe TRBD1 (5 bases). V was clipped by 5 bases and J by 6 bases, with 10 bases between them. The CDR3 loop spans 12 amino acids. The CDR3 bases are TGTGCCAGCAGTCGGGGGATGGATGGCTACACCTTC. As protein: CASSRGMDGYTF.

The sample holds a few counts of this clonotype. The chain carries TRBV5-1 and TRBJ2-2, with D perhaps matching TRBD1 (5 bases). The CDR3 sequence is 15 residues long. V shed 0 bases and J shed 1 base, with 7 bases lying between them. Germline lookup yields CDR1 SGHRS and CDR2 YFSETQ. Here the CDR3 reads CASSLEGKNTGELFF. For the CDR3, the DNA is TGCGCCAGCAGCTTGGAGGGGAAGAACACCGGGGAGCTGTTTTTT. Looking up the rest from reference TRBV5-1 and TRBJ2-2 gives the full variable domain: KAGVTQTPRYLIKTRGQQVTLSCSPISGHRSVSWYQQTPGQGLQFLFEYFSETQRNKGNFPGRFSGRQFSNSRSEMNVSTLELGDSALYLCASSLEGKNTGELFFGEGSRLTVL.

This chain joins TRBV12-3 or TRBV12-4 and TRBJ2-7; D gene unclear. The CDR3 length is 13 residues. The germline V and J ends were trimmed by 6 bases and 3 bases, with 12 bases remaining between them. This CDR3 is CASSVEPFYEQYF. The CDR3 DNA sequence: TGTGCCAGCAGCGTTGAGCCCTTCTACGAGCAGTACTTC.

This clonotype occurred many times. The chain has TRBV3-1 and TRBJ1-1; tentative D call: TRBD1 (5 bases). The CDR3 totals 15 residues. Germline-derived CDR1 and CDR2 are LGHDT and YNNKEL (reference sequence). Between the trimmed V and J ends, which lost 1 base and 2 bases, there was a span of 11 bases. The CDR3 bases are TGTGCCAGCAGCCAAGGTGGGGGTTTAAACACTGAAGCTTTCTTT. Encoded protein: CASSQGGGLNTEAFF.

The V call is TRBV13, the J call TRBJ1-6; 9 positions agree with TRBD1. The V gene end was trimmed by 5 bases and the J gene end by 5 bases; junction bases not matched to a gene: 7. The CDR3 extends over 16 amino acids. From germline, CDR1 is PRHDT and CDR2 FYEKMQ (reference sequence). CDR3 nucleotides: TGTGCCAGCAGCGTGGGACAGGGTTTTCATAATTCACCCCTCCACTTT. It specifies CASSVGQGFHNSPLHF.

The chain combines TRBV7-3 with TRBJ2-1, with 13 bases aligning to TRBD2. V lost 3 bases, J lost 5 bases, and 13 bases stayed unmatched. Germline V gives CDR1 SGHTA, CDR2 FQGTGA. This CDR3 comprises 19 residues. This chain's CDR3 is CASSFTRTSGRVIHNEQFF. For the CDR3, the DNA is TGTGCCAGCAGCTTTACTCGGACTAGCGGGAGAGTAATCCACAATGAGCAGTTCTTC.

This clonotype has more than one count but fewer than ten. V usage is TRBV11-2 and J usage is TRBJ1-2; TRBD1 is a possible D gene (5 bases). Trimming shortened V by 4 bases and J by 3 bases, and 15 bases separated the two germline ends. Germline V lookup: CDR1 SGHAT, CDR2 FQNNGV. The CDR3 is made up of 15 amino acids. CDR3 amino acids: CASSYGPQGYYGYTF. Here the CDR3 DNA reads TGTGCCAGCAGCTATGGGCCTCAGGGCTACTATGGCTACACCTTC.

V usage is TRBV6-7 and J usage is TRBJ2-1, with TRBD2 matching 7 bases. TRBV6-7 is given ORF status, its function remaining uncertain. V lost 10 bases to trimming and J lost 0 bases; unmatched junction nucleotides: 27. The CDR3 has 21 residues. The CDR3 here is CATCDPMAIPSGPSSYNEQFF. DNA of the CDR3: TGTGCCACCTGTGATCCGATGGCCATTCCTAGCGGCCCTAGCTCCTACAATGAGCAGTTCTTC.

J is TRBJ2-3 and V is TRBV28; tentatively, D is TRBD1 (6 bases). Germline assignment: CDR1 MDHEN and CDR2 SYDVKM. V was trimmed by 6 bases and J by 0 bases, leaving 13 bases between them. This CDR3 is built from 15 residues. The CDR3 DNA follows: TGTGCCAGCAGCCACGGGACACCTAGCACAGATACGCAGTATTTT. Residues: CASSHGTPSTDTQYF.

A word on this clonotype: Relative to the germline gene, one junction end is altered; a read error may explain this. J is TRBJ2-3 and V is TRBV20-1; D is ambiguous. The CDR3 contains 16 residues. Germline V CDR1 and CDR2: DFQATT, SNEGSKA (reference sequence). CDR3 in amino acids: CSATPLTLPNPHTQYF. CDR3 nucleotides: TGCAGTGCTACCCCTTTGACACTACCCAACCCGCATACACAGTATTTT.

This clonotype was observed many times. The chain links TRBV20-1 to TRBJ2-1; 11 bases are a match to TRBD2. The germline V gene encodes CDR1 DFQATT and CDR2 SNEGSKA (reference sequence). The CDR3 runs to 14 residues. V lost 3 bases, J lost 9 bases, and 7 bases stayed unmatched. This chain's CDR3 is CSASTSGRRGEQFF. CDR3 nucleotide sequence: TGCAGTGCTAGTACTAGCGGGAGACGTGGTGAGCAGTTCTTC.

The sample holds a few counts of this clonotype. The chain carries TRBV4-1 and TRBJ2-1, with 14 bases identical to TRBD2. Trimming cost V 5 bases and J 7 bases; bases outside gene matches: 7. Germline CDR1 and CDR2: MGHRA and YSYEKL. The length of the CDR3 is 16 residues. As DNA, the CDR3 is TGCGCCAGCAGCTCCCCGACTAGCGGGAGGGGAAATGAGCAGTTCTTC. Its protein product is CASSSPTSGRGNEQFF.

The gene calls are TRBV29-1 and TRBJ2-5; weak D call: TRBD1 (6 bases). CDR1 SQVTM and CDR2 ANQGSEA come from the germline V gene. V lost 6 bases, J lost 0 bases, and 11 bases lay in between. This CDR3 has 13 residues. The CDR3: CSVRQANQETQYF. The CDR3 DNA is TGCAGCGTCAGACAGGCGAACCAAGAGACCCAGTACTTC.

This clonotype occurred a few times. The chain is built from TRBV5-1 and TRBJ1-1; 11 nucleotides line up with TRBD1. CDR3 length equals 12 residues. V lost 7 bases, J lost 4 bases, and 0 bases stayed unmatched. Looked up from germline, CDR1 is SGHRS and CDR2 is YFSETQ. Written as DNA, the CDR3 is TGCGCCAGCGGGACAGGGGGCACTGAAGCTTTCTTT. It is translated as CASGTGGTEAFF.

The J gene is TRBJ1-2, the V gene TRBV4-1; D remains ambiguous. The CDR3 runs 14 residues. V was shortened by 0 bases and J by 6 bases, with 11 bases between the two germline ends. Germline V gene lookup returns CDR1 MGHRA and CDR2 YSYEKL. The CDR3 is CASSQDYPWDGYTF. The CDR3 DNA sequence: TGCGCCAGCAGCCAAGATTACCCTTGGGATGGCTACACCTTC.

The CDR3 DNA reads as TGCAGTGCTAGAGGAGGACCCTTAAATTCACCCCTCCACTTT. It is translated as CSARGGPLNSPLHF. The chain is built from TRBV20-1 and TRBJ1-6; D is undetermined. Germline V gives CDR1 DFQATT, CDR2 SNEGSKA (reference sequence). The ends were cut back, 1 base at V and 7 bases at J, with 11 bases in the middle. The CDR3 length is 14 residues.

The rearrangement links TRBV5-5 to TRBJ2-5, with 9 bases identical to TRBD2. This CDR3 has 17 residues. Looked up from germline, CDR1 is SGHKS and CDR2 is YYEKEE (reference sequence). The V and J ends lost 4 bases and 5 bases, in that order; junction bases with no gene match: 15. CDR3 sequence (DNA): TGTGCCAGCAGCCACTTACTGAGGACTAGCGTGGTCGAGACCCAGTACTTC. Amino acid sequence: CASSHLLRTSVVETQYF.

This clonotype was seen many times. The rearrangement uses TRBV6-5 and TRBJ2-6; D is unclear. The germline V and J ends were trimmed by 0 bases and 0 bases, with 3 bases remaining between them. Per the germline V gene, CDR1 is MNHEY and CDR2 is SVGAGI. The CDR3 covers 15 residues. CDR3 protein: CASSYSVSGANVLTF. The CDR3 nucleotides read TGTGCCAGCAGTTACTCAGTCTCTGGGGCCAACGTCCTGACTTTC.